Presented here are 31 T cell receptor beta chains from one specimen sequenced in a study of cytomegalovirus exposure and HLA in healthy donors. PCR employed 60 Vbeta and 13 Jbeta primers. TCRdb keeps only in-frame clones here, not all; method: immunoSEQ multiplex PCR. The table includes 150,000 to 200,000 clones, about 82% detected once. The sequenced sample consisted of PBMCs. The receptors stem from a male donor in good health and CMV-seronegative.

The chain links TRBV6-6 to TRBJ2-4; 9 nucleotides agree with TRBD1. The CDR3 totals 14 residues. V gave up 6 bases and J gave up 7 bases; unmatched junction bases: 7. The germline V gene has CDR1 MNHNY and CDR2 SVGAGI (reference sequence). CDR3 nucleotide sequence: TGTGCCAGCAGCCCAGACAGGGGGAGGAACATTCAGTACTTC. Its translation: CASSPDRGRNIQYF.

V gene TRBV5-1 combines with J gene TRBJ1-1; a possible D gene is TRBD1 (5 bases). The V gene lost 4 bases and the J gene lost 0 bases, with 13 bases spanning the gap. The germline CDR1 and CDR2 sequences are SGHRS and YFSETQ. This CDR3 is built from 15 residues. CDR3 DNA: TGCGCCAGCAGCACGGAGGGGTCCATGAACACTGAAGCTTTCTTT. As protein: CASSTEGSMNTEAFF.

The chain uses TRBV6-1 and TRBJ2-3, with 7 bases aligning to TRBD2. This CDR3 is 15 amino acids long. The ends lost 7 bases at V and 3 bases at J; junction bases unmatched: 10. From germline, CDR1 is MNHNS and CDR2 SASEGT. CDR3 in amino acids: CASTEGLAATDTQYF. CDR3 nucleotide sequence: TGTGCCAGCACCGAAGGGCTAGCGGCGACAGATACGCAGTATTTT.

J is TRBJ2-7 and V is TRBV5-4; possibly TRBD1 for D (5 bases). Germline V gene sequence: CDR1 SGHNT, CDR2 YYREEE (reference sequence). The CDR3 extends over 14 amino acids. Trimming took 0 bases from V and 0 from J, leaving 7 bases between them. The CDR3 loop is CASSLGQGSYEQYF. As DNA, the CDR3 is TGTGCCAGCAGCTTGGGTCAGGGCTCCTACGAGCAGTACTTC.

CDR3 amino acids: CASSLAGGTTPLHF. Here the CDR3 DNA reads TGTGCCAGCAGCTTGGCCGGGGGTACTACACCCCTCCACTTT. V usage is TRBV5-4 and J usage is TRBJ1-6, with a weak D call TRBD1 (5 bases). The CDR3 is 14 residues long. CDR1 and CDR2 from the germline V gene are SGHNT and YYREEE (reference sequence). V lost 0 bases and J 11 bases, leaving 12 bases between the germline ends. The full variable domain, completed using reference TRBV5-4 and TRBJ1-6, is ETGVTQSPTHLIKTRGQQVTLRCSSQSGHNTVSWYQQALGQGPQFIFQYYREEENGRGNFPPRFSGLQFPNYSSELNVNALELDDSALYLCASSLAGGTTPLHFGNGTRLTVT.

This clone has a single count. DNA of the CDR3: TGTGCCAGCAGCTCCGCGGGGGGATTCGCCGGGGAGCTGTTTTTT. Translating gives CASSSAGGFAGELFF. The rearrangement links TRBV7-9 to TRBJ2-2; 8 nucleotides agree with TRBD2. Germline V gives CDR1 SEHNR, CDR2 FQNEAQ (reference sequence). V shed 4 bases and J 6 bases; nucleotides not matched to a gene: 7. This CDR3 has 15 residues.

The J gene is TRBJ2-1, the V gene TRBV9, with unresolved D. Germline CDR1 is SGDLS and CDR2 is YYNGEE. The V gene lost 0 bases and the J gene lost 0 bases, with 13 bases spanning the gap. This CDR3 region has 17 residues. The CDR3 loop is CASSVDGSRISYNEQFF. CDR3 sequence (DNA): TGTGCCAGCAGCGTAGATGGCTCGCGGATCTCCTACAATGAGCAGTTCTTC.

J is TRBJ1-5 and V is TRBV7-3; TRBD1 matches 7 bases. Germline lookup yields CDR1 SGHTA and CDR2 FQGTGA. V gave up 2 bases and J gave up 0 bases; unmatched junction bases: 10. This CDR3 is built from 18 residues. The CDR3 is CASSLDARQGDSNQPQHF. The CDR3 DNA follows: TGTGCCAGCAGCTTAGATGCAAGACAGGGAGATAGCAATCAGCCCCAGCATTTT. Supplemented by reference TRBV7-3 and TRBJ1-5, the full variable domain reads GAGVSQTPSNKVTEKGKYVELRCDPISGHTALYWYRQSLGQGPEFLIYFQGTGAADDSGLPNDRFFAVRPEGSVSTLKIQRTERGDSAVYLCASSLDARQGDSNQPQHFGDGTRLSIL.

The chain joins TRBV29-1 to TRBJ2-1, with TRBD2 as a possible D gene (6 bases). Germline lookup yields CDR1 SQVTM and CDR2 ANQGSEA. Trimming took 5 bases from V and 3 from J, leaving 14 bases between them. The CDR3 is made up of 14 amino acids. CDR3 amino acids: CSVHGASDYNEQFF. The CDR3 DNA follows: TGCAGCGTTCACGGTGCTAGCGACTACAATGAGCAGTTCTTC.

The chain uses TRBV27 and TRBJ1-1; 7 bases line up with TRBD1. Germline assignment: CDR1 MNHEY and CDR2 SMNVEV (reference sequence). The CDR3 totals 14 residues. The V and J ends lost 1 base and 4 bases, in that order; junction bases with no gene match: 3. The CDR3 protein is CASSLLGGPTEAFF. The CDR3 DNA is TGTGCCAGCAGTTTATTAGGGGGCCCCACTGAAGCTTTCTTT.

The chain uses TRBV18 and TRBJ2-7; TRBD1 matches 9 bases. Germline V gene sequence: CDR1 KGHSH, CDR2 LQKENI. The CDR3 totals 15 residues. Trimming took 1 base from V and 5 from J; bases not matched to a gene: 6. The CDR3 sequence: CASSPLGQGTHEQYF. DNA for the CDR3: TGTGCCAGCTCACCACTGGGACAGGGAACCCACGAGCAGTACTTC.

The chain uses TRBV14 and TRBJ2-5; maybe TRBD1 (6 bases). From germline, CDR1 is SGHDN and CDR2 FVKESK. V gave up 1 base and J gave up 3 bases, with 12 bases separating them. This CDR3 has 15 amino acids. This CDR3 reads CASSQGWGPKETQYF. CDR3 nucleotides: TGTGCCAGCAGCCAAGGATGGGGGCCAAAAGAGACCCAGTACTTC.

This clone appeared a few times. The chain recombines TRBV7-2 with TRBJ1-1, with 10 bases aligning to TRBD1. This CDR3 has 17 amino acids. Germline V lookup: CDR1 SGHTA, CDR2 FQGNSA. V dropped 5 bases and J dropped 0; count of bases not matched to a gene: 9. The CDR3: CASSLGQGRPMNTEAFF. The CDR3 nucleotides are TGTGCCAGCAGCCTGGGACAGGGGAGGCCCATGAACACTGAAGCTTTCTTT.

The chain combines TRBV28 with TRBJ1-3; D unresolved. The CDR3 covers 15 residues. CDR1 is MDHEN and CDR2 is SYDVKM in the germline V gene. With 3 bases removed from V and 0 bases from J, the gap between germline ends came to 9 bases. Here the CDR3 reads CASSLSRHSGNTIYF. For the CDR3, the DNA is TGTGCCAGCAGTTTGTCCCGACACTCTGGAAACACCATATATTTT.

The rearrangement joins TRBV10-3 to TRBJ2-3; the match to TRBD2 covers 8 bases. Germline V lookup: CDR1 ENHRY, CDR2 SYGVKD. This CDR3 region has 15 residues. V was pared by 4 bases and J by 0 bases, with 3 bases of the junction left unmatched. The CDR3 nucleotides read TGTGCCATCAGTGCGGCTAGCGGGAGCACAGATACGCAGTATTTT. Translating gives CAISAASGSTDTQYF.

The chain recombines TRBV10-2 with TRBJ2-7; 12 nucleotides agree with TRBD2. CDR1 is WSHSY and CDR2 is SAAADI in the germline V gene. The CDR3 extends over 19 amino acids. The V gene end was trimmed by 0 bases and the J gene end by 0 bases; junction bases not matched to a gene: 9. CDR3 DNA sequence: TGCGCCAGCAGTGAGTCGACCCGACTAGCGGGGGTTCACTCCTACGAGCAGTACTTC. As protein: CASSESTRLAGVHSYEQYF.

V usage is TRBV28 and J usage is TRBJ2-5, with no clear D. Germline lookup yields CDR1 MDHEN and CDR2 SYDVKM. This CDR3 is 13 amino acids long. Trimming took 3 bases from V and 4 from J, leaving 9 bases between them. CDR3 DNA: TGTGCCAGCAGTTTCTCTGGCGGAGAGACCCAGTACTTC. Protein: CASSFSGGETQYF.

In nucleotides, the CDR3 is TGCGCCAGCAGCCAAGAACTGGGGCTGTGGGGGGGAGAAAAACTGTTTTTT. It translates to CASSQELGLWGGEKLFF. This chain connects TRBV4-3 to TRBJ1-4; D possibly corresponds to TRBD1 (5 bases). The V end lost 0 bases, the J end lost 8 bases, and 19 bases lay between the germline ends. The CDR3 totals 17 residues. CDR1 LGHNA and CDR2 YSLEER come from the germline V gene.

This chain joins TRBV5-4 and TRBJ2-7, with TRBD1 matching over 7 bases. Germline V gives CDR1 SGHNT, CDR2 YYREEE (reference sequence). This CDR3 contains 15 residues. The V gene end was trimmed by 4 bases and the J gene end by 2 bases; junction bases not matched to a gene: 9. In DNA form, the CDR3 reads TGTGCCAGCAGCATAGACAGGGCCTCCACCTACGAGCAGTACTTC. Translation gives CASSIDRASTYEQYF.

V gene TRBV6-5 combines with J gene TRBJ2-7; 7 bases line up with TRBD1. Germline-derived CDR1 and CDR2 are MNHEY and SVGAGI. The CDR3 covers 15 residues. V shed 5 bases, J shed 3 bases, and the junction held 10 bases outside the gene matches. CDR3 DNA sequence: TGTGCCAGCAGTCCCTTTTTGGGACAGCTCTACGAGCAGTACTTC. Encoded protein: CASSPFLGQLYEQYF.

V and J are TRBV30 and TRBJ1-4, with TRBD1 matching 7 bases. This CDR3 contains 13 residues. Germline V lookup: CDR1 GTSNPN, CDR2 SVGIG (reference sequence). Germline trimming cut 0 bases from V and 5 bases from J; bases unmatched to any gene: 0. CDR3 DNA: TGTGCCTGGAGTGTGGGACAGAATGAAAAACTGTTTTTT. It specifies CAWSVGQNEKLFF.

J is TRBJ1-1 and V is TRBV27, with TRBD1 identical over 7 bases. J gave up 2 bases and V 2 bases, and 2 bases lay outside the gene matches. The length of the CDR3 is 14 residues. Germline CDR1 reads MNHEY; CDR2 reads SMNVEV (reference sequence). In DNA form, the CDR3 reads TGTGCCAGCAGTTTAAGGGACAGCAACACTGAAGCTTTCTTT. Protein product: CASSLRDSNTEAFF.

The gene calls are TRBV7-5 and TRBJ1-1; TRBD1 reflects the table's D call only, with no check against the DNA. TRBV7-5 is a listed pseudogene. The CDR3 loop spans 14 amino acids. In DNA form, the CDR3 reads TGTGTCAGAAGCCCGGACAGGGCGAACACTGAAGCTTTCTTT. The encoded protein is CVRSPDRANTEAFF.

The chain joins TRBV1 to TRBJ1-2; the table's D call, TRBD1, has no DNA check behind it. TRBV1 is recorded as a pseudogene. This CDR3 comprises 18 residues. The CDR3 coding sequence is TGCACCAGCAGCCCCAATAAATCGGAAAAGGGGGCGCGTTCTGGCTACACCTTC. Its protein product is CTSSPNKSEKGARSGYTF.

The CDR3 sequence: CASSPSPTGKPYEQYF. The CDR3 nucleotides read TGTGCCAGCTCACCAAGCCCAACAGGGAAACCCTACGAGCAGTACTTC. The chain employs TRBV18 and TRBJ2-7; the D gene is possibly TRBD1 (6 bases). This CDR3 spans 16 amino acids. Germline CDR1 and CDR2: KGHSH and LQKENI. The germline V and J ends were trimmed by 2 bases and 2 bases, with 16 bases remaining between them.

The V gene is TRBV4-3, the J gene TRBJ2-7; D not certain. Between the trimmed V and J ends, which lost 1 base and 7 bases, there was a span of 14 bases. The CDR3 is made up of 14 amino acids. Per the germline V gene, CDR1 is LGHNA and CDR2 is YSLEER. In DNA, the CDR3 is TGCGCCAGCAGCCAAGGATCGGGTGTCTCTGAGCAGTACTTC. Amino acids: CASSQGSGVSEQYF.

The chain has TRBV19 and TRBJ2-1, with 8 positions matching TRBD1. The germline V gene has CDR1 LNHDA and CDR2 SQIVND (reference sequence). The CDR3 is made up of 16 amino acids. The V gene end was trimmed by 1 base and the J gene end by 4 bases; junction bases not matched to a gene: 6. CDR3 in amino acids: CASSIAGTGVYNEQFF. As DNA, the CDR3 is TGTGCCAGTAGTATAGCCGGGACAGGTGTATACAATGAGCAGTTCTTC.

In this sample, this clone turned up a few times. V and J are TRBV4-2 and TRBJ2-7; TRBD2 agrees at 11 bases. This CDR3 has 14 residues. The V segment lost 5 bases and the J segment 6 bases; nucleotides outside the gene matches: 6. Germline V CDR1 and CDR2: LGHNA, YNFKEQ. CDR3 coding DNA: TGTGCCAGCAGCAAACTAGCGGGAGTAGGCGAGCAGTACTTC. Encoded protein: CASSKLAGVGEQYF.

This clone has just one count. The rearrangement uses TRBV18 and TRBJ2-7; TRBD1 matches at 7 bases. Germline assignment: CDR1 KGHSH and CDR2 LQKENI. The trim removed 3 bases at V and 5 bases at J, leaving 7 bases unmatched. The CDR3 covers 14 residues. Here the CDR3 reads CASSPTGARNEQYF. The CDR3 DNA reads TGTGCCAGCTCACCTACAGGGGCGAGAAACGAGCAGTACTTC.

The CDR3 region is CASRIDRDNEQFF. The CDR3 DNA follows: TGTGCCAGCAGGATTGACAGGGACAATGAGCAGTTCTTC. The rearrangement joins TRBV6-1 to TRBJ2-1; 7 nucleotides match TRBD1. The junction had 4 bases not matched to a gene; V was cut back by 6 bases and J by 5 bases. This CDR3 spans 13 amino acids. Germline V CDR1 and CDR2: MNHNS, SASEGT.

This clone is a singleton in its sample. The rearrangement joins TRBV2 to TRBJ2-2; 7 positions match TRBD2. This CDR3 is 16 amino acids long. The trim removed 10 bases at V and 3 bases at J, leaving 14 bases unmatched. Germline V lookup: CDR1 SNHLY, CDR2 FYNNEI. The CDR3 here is CATRGGGGVYTGELFF. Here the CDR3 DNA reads TGTGCCACCCGGGGCGGGGGTGGGGTTTACACCGGGGAGCTGTTTTTT.